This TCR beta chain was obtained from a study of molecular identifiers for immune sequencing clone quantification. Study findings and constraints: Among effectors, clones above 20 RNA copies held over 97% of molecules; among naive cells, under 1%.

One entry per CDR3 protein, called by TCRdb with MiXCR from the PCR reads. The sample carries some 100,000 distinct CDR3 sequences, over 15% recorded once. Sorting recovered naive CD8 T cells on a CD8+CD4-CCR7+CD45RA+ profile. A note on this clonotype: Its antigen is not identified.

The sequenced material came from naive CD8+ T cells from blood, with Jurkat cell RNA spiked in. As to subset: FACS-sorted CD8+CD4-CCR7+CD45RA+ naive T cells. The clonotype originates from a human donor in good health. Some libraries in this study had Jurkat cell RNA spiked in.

The DNA for the CDR3 is TGTGCCAGCAGCGAGACAGGAAAGACCGGGGAGCTGTTTTTT. It yields the protein CASSETGKTGELFF. The J gene is TRBJ2-2, the V gene TRBV5-3; maybe TRBD1 (6 bases). TRBV5-3 is classed as an ORF, of uncertain function. V lost 8 bases and J lost 5, with 16 bases in between. This CDR3 has 14 residues.